A single sample gave rise to the 24 T cell receptor beta chains below, sequenced in a study of T cell repertoires in cytomegalovirus infection. No cognate antigen is known for these TCRs. MiXCR, applied by TCRdb to the reads, yields one record per CDR3 protein. Of around 300,000 distinct CDR3 sequences in the sample, around 25% were seen once. The source material was cultured PBMCs, sampled from culture after CMV antigen stimulation. The receptors stem from a human donor in good health (CMV status not recorded). Some clones in this sample may be carry-over from other donors' samples.

This chain joins TRBV6-2 or TRBV6-3 and TRBJ2-7, with 11 positions matching TRBD2. The CDR3 consists of 17 residues. Trimming cost V 4 bases and J 0 bases; bases outside gene matches: 8. The V gene's germline CDR1 is MNHEY and CDR2 SVGEGT. In DNA form, the CDR3 reads TGTGCCAGCAGTTCTCGATCTAGCGGGAGGAGCTCCTACGAGCAGTACTTC. Encoded protein: CASSSRSSGRSSYEQYF.

The chain recombines TRBV7-2 with TRBJ1-5; maybe TRBD1 (5 bases). The CDR3 length is 14 residues. Germline CDR1 reads SGHTA; CDR2 reads FQGNSA. The V gene lost 1 base and the J gene lost 5 bases, with 9 bases spanning the gap. Here the CDR3 reads CASSLVRDDQPQHF. The CDR3, as DNA: TGTGCCAGCAGCTTAGTCAGGGACGATCAGCCCCAGCATTTT.

This clonotype was counted once. J is TRBJ2-2 and V is TRBV5-1; D gene unclear. This CDR3 spans 15 amino acids. CDR1 and CDR2 from the germline V gene are SGHRS and YFSETQ. Trimming shortened V by 4 bases and J by 1 base, and 11 bases separated the two germline ends. In DNA, the CDR3 is TGCGCCAGCAGCCCCCGTGGTGAGAACACCGGGGAGCTGTTTTTT. Translating it yields CASSPRGENTGELFF.

This clonotype was counted between two and nine times. The chain recombines TRBV19 with TRBJ2-1; 7 bases line up with TRBD2. The germline V gene encodes CDR1 LNHDA and CDR2 SQIVND (reference sequence). V lost 6 bases, J lost 1 base, and 9 bases stayed unmatched. The CDR3 totals 16 residues. Here the CDR3 DNA reads TGTGCCAGTAGGAAGCTAGCGGTGGGGTCCTACAATGAGCAGTTCTTC. Protein product: CASRKLAVGSYNEQFF.

This clonotype was counted many times. The chain couples TRBV7-9 to TRBJ2-5; 10 nucleotides align to TRBD2. V lost 1 base to trimming and J lost 4 bases; unmatched junction nucleotides: 9. Per the germline V gene, CDR1 is SEHNR and CDR2 is FQNEAQ (reference sequence). The CDR3 length is 17 residues. CDR3: CASSLGLAGVRGETQYF. The CDR3 DNA sequence: TGTGCCAGCAGCTTAGGGCTAGCGGGAGTTCGGGGAGAGACCCAGTACTTC.

This clonotype was detected ten times or more. The chain links TRBV7-2 to TRBJ2-1, with 10 bases lining up with TRBD2. V trimming: 2 bases; J trimming: 7 bases; junction bases outside the gene matches: 8. Looked up from germline, CDR1 is SGHTA and CDR2 is FQGNSA. The CDR3 spans 16 residues. CDR3 in amino acids: CASSLSQASGGNEQFF. CDR3 coding DNA: TGTGCCAGCAGCTTATCTCAGGCTAGCGGGGGTAATGAGCAGTTCTTC. Drawing the rest from reference TRBV7-2 and TRBJ2-1, the complete variable domain is GAGVSQSPSNKVTEKGKDVELRCDPISGHTALYWYRQSLGQGLEFLIYFQGNSAPDKSGLPSDRFSAERTGGSVSTLTIQRTQQEDSAVYLCASSLSQASGGNEQFFGPGTRLTVL.

In DNA form, the CDR3 reads TGTGCCATCAGTGCCCAACTGAACTACGAGCAGTACGTC. This gives the protein CAISAQLNYEQYV. V usage is TRBV10-3 and J usage is TRBJ2-7; D unclear. The V and J ends lost 4 bases and 3 bases respectively, with 10 bases between them. Germline V gene sequence: CDR1 ENHRY, CDR2 SYGVKD. The CDR3 has 13 residues.

This clonotype has only a few counts. The chain joins TRBV12-3 or TRBV12-4 to TRBJ2-7; 7 bases agree with TRBD1. V lost 4 bases and J lost 3; bases outside the gene matches: 18. The CDR3 has 18 residues. CDR3 sequence: CASSSLKRTGSIYYEQYF. In nucleotides, the CDR3 is TGTGCCAGCAGTTCTTTAAAGAGGACAGGCTCCATATACTACGAGCAGTACTTC.

This clonotype was observed many times. This chain uses TRBV12-3 or TRBV12-4 with TRBJ2-5; possibly TRBD1 or TRBD2 for D (5 bases each). The CDR3 length is 14 residues. V was pared by 6 bases and J by 2 bases, with 13 bases between. CDR3: CASSQDRLQETQYF. CDR3 nucleotides: TGTGCCAGCAGCCAAGACAGACTACAAGAGACCCAGTACTTC.

This clonotype was seen a handful of times. J is TRBJ1-2 and V is TRBV28, with D tentatively TRBD1 (5 bases). Germline V lookup: CDR1 MDHEN, CDR2 SYDVKM. This CDR3 region has 13 residues. V gave up 6 bases and J gave up 5 bases, with 13 bases separating them. The CDR3 reads CASSSGASYGYTF. The CDR3 nucleotides read TGTGCCAGCAGCTCCGGGGCCTCATATGGCTACACCTTC.

Of note for this clonotype: One junction end does not reproduce the germline sequence, and a read error may be involved. This chain links TRBV6-6 with TRBJ2-5, with TRBD2 identical over 9 bases. The CDR3 sequence is 12 residues long. Germline V lookup: CDR1 MNHNY, CDR2 SVGAGI (reference sequence). The CDR3 nucleotides read TGTGCCAGCAGCGGTACCCCGGGACTAGCTTCTTTC. Its protein product is CASSGTPGLASF.

The V and J genes are TRBV7-4 and TRBJ1-1; TRBD1 aligns across 9 bases. Germline lookup yields CDR1 SGHVT and CDR2 SQSDAQ. The CDR3 covers 15 residues. V shed 3 bases and J 2 bases; nucleotides not matched to a gene: 4. The CDR3, as DNA: TGTGCCAGCAGCTTCCGGGACAGGGCAAACACTGAAGCTTTCTTT. It codes for CASSFRDRANTEAFF.

This clonotype was counted many times. The chain links TRBV20-1 to TRBJ2-1; 9 positions match TRBD2. The CDR3 sequence is 15 residues long. Losses at the gene ends were 6 bases for V and 5 bases for J; bases not matched to a gene: 11. CDR1 and CDR2 from the germline V gene are DFQATT and SNEGSKA (reference sequence). CDR3 in amino acids: CSAPRSGRPDNEQFF. DNA for the CDR3: TGCAGTGCCCCCAGGAGCGGGAGGCCAGACAATGAGCAGTTCTTC.

The sample holds a few counts of this clonotype. The gene calls are TRBV4-3 and TRBJ2-1; 7 bases are a match to TRBD2. Germline V gene lookup returns CDR1 LGHNA and CDR2 YSLEER. The J segment lost 3 bases and the V segment lost 2 bases, leaving 10 bases of the junction unmatched. The CDR3 spans 17 residues. CDR3 coding DNA: TGCGCCAGCAGCCAAACTGCTGGCGGGAGTGTCTACAATGAGCAGTTCTTC. Its translation is CASSQTAGGSVYNEQFF.

The CDR3 DNA follows: TGTGCCGGCGGACTCCTGAAAAGGCCGGGACAGGGAGGATACGAGCAGTACTTC. Residues: CAGGLLKRPGQGGYEQYF. The gene calls are TRBV7-7 and TRBJ2-7; 9 bases map to TRBD1. V shed 11 bases, J shed 4 bases, and the junction held 24 bases outside the gene matches. Per the germline V gene, CDR1 is SSHAT and CDR2 is FNYEAQ (reference sequence). The CDR3 consists of 18 residues.

This clonotype was found a few times. The chain links TRBV30 to TRBJ1-4; no reliable D call. CDR1 and CDR2 from the germline V gene are GTSNPN and SVGIG (reference sequence). This CDR3 contains 15 residues. With 5 bases removed from V and 8 bases from J, the gap between germline ends came to 21 bases. CDR3 DNA: TGTGCCTGGGAAAGAAGAACCCTCCGAGGAGAAAAACTGTTTTTT. It encodes CAWERRTLRGEKLFF.

The genes are TRBV7-2 and TRBJ2-7; 7 nucleotides line up with TRBD2. The CDR3 spans 13 residues. V gave up 2 bases and J gave up 2 bases; unmatched junction bases: 0. Germline CDR1 and CDR2: SGHTA and FQGNSA. CDR3 region: CASSLLAAYEQYF. CDR3 DNA sequence: TGTGCCAGCAGCTTACTAGCGGCCTACGAGCAGTACTTC.

Concerning this clonotype: A much larger clone lies one base from this, so it may be a read error. The chain links TRBV7-9 to TRBJ2-7; no clear D gene. The CDR3 runs 13 residues. CDR1 is SEHNR and CDR2 is FQNEAQ in the germline V gene (reference sequence). V lost 1 base and J lost 6, with 10 bases in between. The CDR3, as DNA: TGTGCCAGCAGCTTAGGGGCAGATTTCGAGCAGTACGTC. Its protein is CASSLGADFEQYV.

The J gene is TRBJ2-1, the V gene TRBV19, with D possibly called TRBD1 or TRBD2 (5 bases each). Germline loops: CDR1 LNHDA, CDR2 SQIVND (reference sequence). The V end lost 1 base, the J end lost 6 bases, and 13 bases lay between the germline ends. The CDR3 has 15 residues. The CDR3 is CASSIGGLRTNEQFF. Here the CDR3 DNA reads TGTGCCAGTAGTATAGGGGGGTTAAGGACCAATGAGCAGTTCTTC.

Many counts were recorded for this clonotype. The rearrangement uses TRBV7-8 and TRBJ1-4; TRBD1 is a possible D gene (5 bases). The CDR3 is 14 amino acids. Trimming removed 5 bases from V and 7 bases from J, with 14 bases in between. CDR1 and CDR2 (germline): SGHVS, FQNEAQ. CDR3 in DNA: TGTGCCAGCAGCCAAGCACAAGGGGTTGAAAAACTGTTTTTT. Its protein is CASSQAQGVEKLFF.

This clonotype came up a few times. The V gene is TRBV15, the J gene TRBJ1-5; TRBD1 is a possible D gene (5 bases). Germline V CDR1 and CDR2: LNHNV, YYDKDF (reference sequence). The germline V and J ends were trimmed by 0 bases and 0 bases, with 6 bases remaining between them. The CDR3 is made up of 15 amino acids. In nucleotides, the CDR3 is TGTGCCACCAGCAGAGATCAGGGTAGCAATCAGCCCCAGCATTTT. This codes for CATSRDQGSNQPQHF.

The chain employs TRBV7-6 and TRBJ1-5; a weak D match, TRBD1 (5 bases). The ends were cut back, 0 bases at V and 6 bases at J, with 6 bases in the middle. This CDR3 spans 13 amino acids. Germline CDR1 SGHVS, CDR2 FNYEAQ. The CDR3 region is CASSLAQGQPQHF. The CDR3 DNA follows: TGTGCCAGCAGCTTAGCGCAGGGTCAGCCCCAGCATTTT. Based on the CDR3 plus reference TRBV7-6 and TRBJ1-5, the full variable domain is GAGVSQSPRYKVTKRGQDVALRCDPISGHVSLYWYRQALGQGPEFLTYFNYEAQQDKSGLPNDRFSAERPEGSISTLTIQRTEQRDSAMYRCASSLAQGQPQHFGDGTRLSIL.

This clonotype was observed a few times. The chain recombines TRBV11-2 with TRBJ2-2; no definite D call. With 3 bases removed from V and 6 bases from J, the gap between germline ends came to 8 bases. CDR1 is SGHAT, CDR2 FQNNGV, per germline. This CDR3 is built from 13 residues. The DNA for the CDR3 is TGTGCCAGCAGCTTTCCCAACGCCGGGGAGCTGTTTTTT. The encoded protein is CASSFPNAGELFF.

Here the CDR3 DNA reads TGTGCCAGCAGTCGACAGGGGGAGAGAGATACGCAGTATTTT. Translating gives CASSRQGERDTQYF. The chain uses TRBV6-8 and TRBJ2-3; 9 nucleotides align to TRBD1. V was pared by 5 bases and J by 5 bases, with 5 bases of the junction left unmatched. The CDR3 is 14 residues long. Germline-derived CDR1 and CDR2 are MNHGY and SAAAGT.